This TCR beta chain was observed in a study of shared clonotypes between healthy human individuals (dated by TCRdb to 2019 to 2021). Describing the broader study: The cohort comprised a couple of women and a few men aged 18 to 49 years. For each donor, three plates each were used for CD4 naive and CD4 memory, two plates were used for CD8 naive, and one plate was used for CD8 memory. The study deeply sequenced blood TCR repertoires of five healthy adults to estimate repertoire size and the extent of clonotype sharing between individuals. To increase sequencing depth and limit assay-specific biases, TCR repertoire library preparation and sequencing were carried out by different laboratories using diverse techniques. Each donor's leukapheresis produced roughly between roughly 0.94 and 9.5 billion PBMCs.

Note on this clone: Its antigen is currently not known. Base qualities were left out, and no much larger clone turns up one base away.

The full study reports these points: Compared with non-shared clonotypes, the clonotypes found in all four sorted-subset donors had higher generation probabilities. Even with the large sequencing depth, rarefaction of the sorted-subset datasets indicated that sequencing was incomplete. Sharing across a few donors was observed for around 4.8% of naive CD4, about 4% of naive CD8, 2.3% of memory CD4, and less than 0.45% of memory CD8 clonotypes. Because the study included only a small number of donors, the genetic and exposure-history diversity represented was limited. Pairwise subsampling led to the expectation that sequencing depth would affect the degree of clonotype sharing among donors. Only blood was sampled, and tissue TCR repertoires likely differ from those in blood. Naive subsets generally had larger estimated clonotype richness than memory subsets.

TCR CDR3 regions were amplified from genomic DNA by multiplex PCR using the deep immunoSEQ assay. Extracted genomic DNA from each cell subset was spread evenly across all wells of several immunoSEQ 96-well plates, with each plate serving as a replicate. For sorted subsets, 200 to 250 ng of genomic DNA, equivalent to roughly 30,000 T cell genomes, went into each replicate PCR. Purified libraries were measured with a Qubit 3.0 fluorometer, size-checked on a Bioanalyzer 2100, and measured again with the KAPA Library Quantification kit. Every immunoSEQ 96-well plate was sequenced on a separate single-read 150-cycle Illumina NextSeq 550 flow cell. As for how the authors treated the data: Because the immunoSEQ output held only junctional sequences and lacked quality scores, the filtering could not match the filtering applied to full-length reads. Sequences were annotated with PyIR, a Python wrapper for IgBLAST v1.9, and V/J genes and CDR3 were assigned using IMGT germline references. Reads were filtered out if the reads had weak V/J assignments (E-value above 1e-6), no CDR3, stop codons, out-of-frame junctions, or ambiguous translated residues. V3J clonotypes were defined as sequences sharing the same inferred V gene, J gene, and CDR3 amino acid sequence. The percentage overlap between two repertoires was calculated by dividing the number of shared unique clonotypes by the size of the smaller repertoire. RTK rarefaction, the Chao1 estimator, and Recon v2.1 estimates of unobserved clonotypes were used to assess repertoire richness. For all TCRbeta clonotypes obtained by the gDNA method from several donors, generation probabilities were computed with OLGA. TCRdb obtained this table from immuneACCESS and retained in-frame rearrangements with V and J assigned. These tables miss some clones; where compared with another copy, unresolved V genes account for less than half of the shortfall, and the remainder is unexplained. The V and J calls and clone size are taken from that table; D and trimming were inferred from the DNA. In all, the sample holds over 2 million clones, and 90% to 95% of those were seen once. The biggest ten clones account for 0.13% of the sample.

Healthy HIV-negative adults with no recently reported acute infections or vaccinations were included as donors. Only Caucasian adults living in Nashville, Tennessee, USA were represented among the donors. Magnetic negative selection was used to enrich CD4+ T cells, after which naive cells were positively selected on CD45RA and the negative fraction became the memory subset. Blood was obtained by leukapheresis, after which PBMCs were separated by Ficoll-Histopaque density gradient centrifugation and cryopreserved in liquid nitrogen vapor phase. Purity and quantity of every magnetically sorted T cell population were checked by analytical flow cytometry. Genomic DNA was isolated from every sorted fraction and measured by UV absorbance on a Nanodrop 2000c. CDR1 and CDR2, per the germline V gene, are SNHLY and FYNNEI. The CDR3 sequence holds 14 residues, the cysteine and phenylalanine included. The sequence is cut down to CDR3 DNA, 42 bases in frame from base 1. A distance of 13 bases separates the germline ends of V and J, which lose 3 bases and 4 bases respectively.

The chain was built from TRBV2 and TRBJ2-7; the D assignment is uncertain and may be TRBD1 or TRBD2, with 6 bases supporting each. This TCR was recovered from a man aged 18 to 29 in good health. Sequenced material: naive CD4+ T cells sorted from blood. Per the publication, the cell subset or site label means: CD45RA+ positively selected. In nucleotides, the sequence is TGTGCCAGCAGTGACCGCAGGGGAGGATACGAGCAGTACTTC. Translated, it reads CASSDRRGGYEQYF.